This T cell receptor (beta chain) emerged from a study of T cell responses to AZD1222 COVID-19 vaccine. As concerns this clone: What it binds is not known.

Study-wide points: Spike-specific TCR breadth and depth rose after two AZD1222 doses. As reported, nearly half of all spike-specific TCRs target variant regions that are unmutated. Clonal diversity was possibly underestimated, and white British individuals and females predominated among donors.

The repertoire was sequenced with immunoSEQ multiplex PCR; TCRdb's copy has only in-frame clones and lacks some. This sample yields some 200,000 clones, of which under 95% are seen a single time; 0.75% to 1% belongs to the top ten. CDR3 size: 11 residues. The germline V gene has CDR1 KGHSH and CDR2 LQKENI. V dropped 5 bases and J dropped 7 bases, with 5 bases sitting between them. The chain couples TRBV18 to TRBJ1-4; D possibly corresponds to TRBD1 (5 bases). The receptor was derived from an adult in good health. Sequenced material: peripheral blood, taken on day 0 of AZD1222 vaccination. DNA for the CDR3: TGTGCCAGCTCAGGGGGTGAAAAACTGTTTTTT. Its translation: CASSGGEKLFF.